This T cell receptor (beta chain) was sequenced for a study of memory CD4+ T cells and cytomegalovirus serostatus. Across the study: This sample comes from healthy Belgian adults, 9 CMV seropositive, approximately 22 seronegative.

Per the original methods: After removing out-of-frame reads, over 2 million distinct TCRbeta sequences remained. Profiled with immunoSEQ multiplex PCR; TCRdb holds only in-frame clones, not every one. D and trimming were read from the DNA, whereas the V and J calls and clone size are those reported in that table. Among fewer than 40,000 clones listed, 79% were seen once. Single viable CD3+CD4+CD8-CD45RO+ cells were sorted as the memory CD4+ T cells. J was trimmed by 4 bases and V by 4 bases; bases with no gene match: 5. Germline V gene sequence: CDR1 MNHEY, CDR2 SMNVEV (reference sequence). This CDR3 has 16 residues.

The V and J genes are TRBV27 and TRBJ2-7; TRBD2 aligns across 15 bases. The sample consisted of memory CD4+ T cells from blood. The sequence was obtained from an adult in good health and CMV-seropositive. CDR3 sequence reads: CASSSMGTSGRYEQYF. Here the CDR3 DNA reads TGTGCCAGCAGTTCGATGGGGACTAGCGGGAGGTACGAGCAGTACTTC.